The clone carrying this T cell receptor beta chain was recorded a few times. The data belong to a study of blood T cell repertoires in COVID-19. Study overall: The samples span acute and convalescent COVID-19 from the United States, Italy and Spain. PBMCs, B-cell-depleted T cells, or T cells provided the cDNA or gDNA that made up the material.

In the original processing: Reference gene primer amplification yielded estimated nucleated cell counts. Assay: immunoSEQ multiplex PCR; the TCRdb copy retains only in-frame clones and omits some. V, J and clone size reflect that table, while D and trimming were determined from the DNA. The sample lists 200,000 to 300,000 clones; roughly 80% were seen once. The CDR3 has 15 residues. The germline CDR1 and CDR2 sequences are SGDLS and YYNGEE. Trimming cost V 4 bases and J 0 bases; bases outside gene matches: 3. J is TRBJ2-1 and V is TRBV9; 8 bases map to TRBD1. The specimen was peripheral blood. This clonotype was obtained from a woman aged 18-29 years with acute or convalescent COVID-19. In nucleotides, the CDR3 is TGTGCCAGCAGCCTGACAGGGGACTCCTACAATGAGCAGTTCTTC. Residues: CASSLTGDSYNEQFF.